This T cell receptor beta chain came from a study of identical twins. From the 5' RACE reads, TCRdb called clonotypes with MiXCR, one entry per CDR3 protein. The table has roughly 250,000 distinct CDR3 sequences, over 13% seen once; the top ten hold approximately 8.8%. In this sample, this clonotype turned up many times. V was pared by 3 bases and J by 6 bases, with 5 bases of the junction left unmatched. The CDR3 runs 15 residues. The sequenced sample consisted of memory (CD45RO+) T cells sorted from blood. The chain couples TRBV12-3 or TRBV12-4 to TRBJ2-1; 10 positions agree with TRBD2. The source is a woman aged 18 to 35 in good health. CDR3 region: CASSLRAGGLNEQFF. The CDR3 bases are TGTGCCAGCAGTTTGCGAGCGGGGGGGCTCAATGAGCAGTTCTTC.